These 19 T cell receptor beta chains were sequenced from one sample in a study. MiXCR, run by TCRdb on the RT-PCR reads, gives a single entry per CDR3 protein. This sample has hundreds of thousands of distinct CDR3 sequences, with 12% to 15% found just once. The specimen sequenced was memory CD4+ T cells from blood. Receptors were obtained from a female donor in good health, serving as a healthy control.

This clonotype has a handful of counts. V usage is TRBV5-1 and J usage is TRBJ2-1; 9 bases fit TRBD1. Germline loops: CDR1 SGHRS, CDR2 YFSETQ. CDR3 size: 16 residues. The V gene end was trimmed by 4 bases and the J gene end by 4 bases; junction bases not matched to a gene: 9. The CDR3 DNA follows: TGCGCCAGCAGCCGGTCCTGGGACAGGGTATACAATGAGCAGTTCTTC. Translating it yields CASSRSWDRVYNEQFF.

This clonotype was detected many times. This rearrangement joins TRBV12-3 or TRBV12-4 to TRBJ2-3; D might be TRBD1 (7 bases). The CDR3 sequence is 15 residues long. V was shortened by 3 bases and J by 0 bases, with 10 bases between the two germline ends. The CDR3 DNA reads TGTGCCAGCAGTTTCGCGGGACAGAGCACAGATACGCAGTATTTT. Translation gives CASSFAGQSTDTQYF.

CDR3 sequence reads: CASSLEGGGGEQYF. CDR3 in DNA: TGCGCCAGCAGCTTGGAGGGAGGAGGAGGCGAGCAGTACTTC. This chain uses TRBV5-1 with TRBJ2-7; weak D call: TRBD2 (6 bases). Germline CDR1 reads SGHRS; CDR2 reads YFSETQ. This CDR3 contains 14 residues. Trimming cost V 0 bases and J 6 bases, with 13 bases left between them.

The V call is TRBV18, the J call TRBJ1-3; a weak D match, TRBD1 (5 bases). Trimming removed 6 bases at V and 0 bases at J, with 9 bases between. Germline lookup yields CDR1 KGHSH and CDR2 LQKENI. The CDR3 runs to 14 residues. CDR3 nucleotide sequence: TGTGCCAGCTCCGCCGACAGCTCTGGAAACACCATATATTTT. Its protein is CASSADSSGNTIYF.

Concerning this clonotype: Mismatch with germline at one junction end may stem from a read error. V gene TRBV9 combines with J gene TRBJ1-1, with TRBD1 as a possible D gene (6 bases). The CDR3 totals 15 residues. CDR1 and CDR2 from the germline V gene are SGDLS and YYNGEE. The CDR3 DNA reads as TGTGCCAGCATCGTAATCCCTCAGGGGTCGAGTGAAGCTTTCTTT. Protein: CASIVIPQGSSEAFF.

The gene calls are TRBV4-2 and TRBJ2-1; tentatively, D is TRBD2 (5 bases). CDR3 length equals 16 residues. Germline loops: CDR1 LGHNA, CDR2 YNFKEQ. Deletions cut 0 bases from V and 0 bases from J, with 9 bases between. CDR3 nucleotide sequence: TGTGCCAGCAGCCAAGAGAGCGGCAGCTCCTACAATGAGCAGTTCTTC. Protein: CASSQESGSSYNEQFF.

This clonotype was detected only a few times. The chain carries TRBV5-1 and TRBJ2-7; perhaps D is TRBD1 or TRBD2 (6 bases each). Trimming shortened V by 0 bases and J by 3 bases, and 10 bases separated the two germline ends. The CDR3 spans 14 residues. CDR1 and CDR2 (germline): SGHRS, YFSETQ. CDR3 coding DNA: TGCGCCAGCAGCTTGGACGGGGGCGGCTACGAGCAGTACTTC. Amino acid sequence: CASSLDGGGYEQYF.

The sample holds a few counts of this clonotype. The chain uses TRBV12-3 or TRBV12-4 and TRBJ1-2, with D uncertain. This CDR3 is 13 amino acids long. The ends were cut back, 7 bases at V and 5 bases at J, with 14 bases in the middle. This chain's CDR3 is CASTIRPIYGYTF. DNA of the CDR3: TGTGCCAGCACCATCCGGCCTATTTATGGCTACACCTTC.

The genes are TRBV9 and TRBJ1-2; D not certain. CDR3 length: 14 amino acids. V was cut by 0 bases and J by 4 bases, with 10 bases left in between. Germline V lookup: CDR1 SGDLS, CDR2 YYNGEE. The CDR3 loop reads CASSVGAGGYGYTF. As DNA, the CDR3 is TGTGCCAGCAGCGTAGGGGCCGGAGGCTATGGCTACACCTTC.

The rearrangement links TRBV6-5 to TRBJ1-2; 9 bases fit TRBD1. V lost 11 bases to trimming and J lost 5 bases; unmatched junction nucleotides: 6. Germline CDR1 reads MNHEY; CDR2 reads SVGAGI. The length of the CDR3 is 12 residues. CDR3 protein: CAGDRAWYGYTF. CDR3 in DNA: TGTGCCGGGGACAGGGCGTGGTATGGCTACACCTTC.

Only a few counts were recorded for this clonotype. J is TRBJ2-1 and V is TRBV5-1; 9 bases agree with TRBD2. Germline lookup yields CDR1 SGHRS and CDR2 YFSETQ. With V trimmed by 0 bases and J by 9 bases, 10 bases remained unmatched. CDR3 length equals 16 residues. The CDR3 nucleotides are TGCGCCAGCAGCTTGGAGGTGGGGCTAGCGGGAAGTGAGCAGTTCTTC. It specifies CASSLEVGLAGSEQFF.

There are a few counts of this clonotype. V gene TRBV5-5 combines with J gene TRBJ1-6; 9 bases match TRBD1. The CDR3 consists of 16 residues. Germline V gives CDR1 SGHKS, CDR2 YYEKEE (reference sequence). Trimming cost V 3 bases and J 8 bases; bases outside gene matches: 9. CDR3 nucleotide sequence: TGTGCCAGCAGCTCCCGTGGGGGACAGGGAGATTCACCCCTCCACTTT. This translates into CASSSRGGQGDSPLHF.

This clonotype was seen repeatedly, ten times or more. CDR3 DNA sequence: TGTGCCAGCAGTTCCGACGGTGGGGTAACTGAAGCTTTCTTT. This encodes CASSSDGGVTEAFF. The genes are TRBV12-3 or TRBV12-4 and TRBJ1-1; D unclear. The CDR3 contains 14 residues. V gave up 4 bases and J gave up 5 bases, with 14 bases separating them.

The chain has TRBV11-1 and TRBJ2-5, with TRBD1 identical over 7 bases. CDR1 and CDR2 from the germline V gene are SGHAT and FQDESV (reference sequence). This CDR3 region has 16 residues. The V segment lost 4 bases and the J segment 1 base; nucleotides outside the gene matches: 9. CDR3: CASSSSGGSTQETQYF. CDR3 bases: TGTGCCAGCAGCTCCTCAGGGGGATCGACCCAAGAGACCCAGTACTTC.

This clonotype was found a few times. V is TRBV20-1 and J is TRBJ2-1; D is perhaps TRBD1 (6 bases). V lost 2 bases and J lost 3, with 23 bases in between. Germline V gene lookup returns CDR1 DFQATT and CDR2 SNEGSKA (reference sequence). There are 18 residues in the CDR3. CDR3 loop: CSARTEGVLARFYNEQFF. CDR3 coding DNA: TGCAGTGCTAGAACCGAGGGGGTTTTAGCGAGATTCTACAATGAGCAGTTCTTC.

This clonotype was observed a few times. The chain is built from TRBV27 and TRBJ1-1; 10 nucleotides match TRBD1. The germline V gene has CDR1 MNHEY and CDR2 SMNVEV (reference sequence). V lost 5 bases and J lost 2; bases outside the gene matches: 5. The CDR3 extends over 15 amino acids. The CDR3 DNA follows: TGTGCCAGCAGTCGACAGGGGGCAGGTAACACTGAAGCTTTCTTT. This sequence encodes CASSRQGAGNTEAFF.

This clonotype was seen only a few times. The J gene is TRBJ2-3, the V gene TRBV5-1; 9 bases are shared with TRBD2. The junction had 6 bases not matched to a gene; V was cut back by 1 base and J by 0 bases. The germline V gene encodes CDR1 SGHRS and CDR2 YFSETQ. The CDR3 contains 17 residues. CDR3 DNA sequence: TGCGCCAGCAGCTTGAGGGCTAGCGGGGTTAGCACAGATACGCAGTATTTT. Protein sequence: CASSLRASGVSTDTQYF.

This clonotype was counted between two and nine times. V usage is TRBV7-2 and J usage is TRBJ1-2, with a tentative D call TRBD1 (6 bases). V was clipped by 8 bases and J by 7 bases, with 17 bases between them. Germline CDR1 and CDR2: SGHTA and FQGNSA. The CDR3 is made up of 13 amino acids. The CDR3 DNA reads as TGTGCCAGCGGTATCCCAGGGGCGGTTGGCTACACCTTC. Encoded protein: CASGIPGAVGYTF.

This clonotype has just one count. The CDR3 is CATSAGAMGSSYNEQFF. CDR3 sequence (DNA): TGTGCCACCAGTGCCGGAGCTATGGGAAGCTCCTACAATGAGCAGTTCTTC. This chain connects TRBV24-1 to TRBJ2-1; D unclear. CDR3 length equals 17 residues. The V end lost 5 bases, the J end lost 0 bases, and 16 bases lay between the germline ends. Germline V lookup: CDR1 KGHDR, CDR2 SFDVKD.